The next 10 T cell receptor beta chains were all read from a single sample in a study of control samples from healthy donors and cancer patients. Profiled with immunoSEQ multiplex PCR; TCRdb holds only in-frame clones, not every one. The sample consists of some 79,000 clones, over 75% of them appearing once. Material for sequencing was blood. These TCRs come from a woman aged 45-59 years in good health.

The chain employs TRBV19 and TRBJ1-5; D uncertain. The CDR3 consists of 15 residues. V lost 4 bases and J lost 6, with 16 bases in between. Germline lookup yields CDR1 LNHDA and CDR2 SQIVND (reference sequence). The CDR3: CASSRTSDGFQPQHF. In DNA form, the CDR3 reads TGTGCCAGTAGTAGAACCTCGGATGGATTTCAGCCCCAGCATTTT.

This clone was counted a few times. The V and J genes are TRBV4-1 and TRBJ1-1; 8 bases match TRBD1. V dropped 7 bases and J dropped 8; count of bases not matched to a gene: 15. Germline V gene data show CDR1 as MGHRA and CDR2 as YSYEKL. The CDR3 is 15 residues long. This CDR3 reads CASTVDSGGAGEAFF. CDR3 coding DNA: TGCGCCAGCACGGTGGATTCAGGGGGCGCGGGGGAAGCTTTCTTT.

The CDR3 DNA reads as TGTGCCAGCAGCTCAGGACTAGCGGGAGGGAATGAGCAGTTCTTC. Translated, it gives CASSSGLAGGNEQFF. This sequence joins TRBV11-3 and TRBJ2-1; TRBD2 matches at 15 bases. The junction had 2 bases not matched to a gene; V was cut back by 4 bases and J by 7 bases. Looked up from germline, CDR1 is SGHNT and CDR2 is YENEEA. The CDR3 length is 15 residues.

This chain joins TRBV10-3 and TRBJ2-2, with D hard to call. The CDR3 is made up of 16 amino acids. The V end lost 2 bases, the J end lost 0 bases, and 10 bases lay between the germline ends. Germline assignment: CDR1 ENHRY and CDR2 SYGVKD. Written as DNA, the CDR3 is TGTGCCATCAGTGAGGCTCGGGCCACGAACACCGGGGAGCTGTTTTTT. Its protein is CAISEARATNTGELFF.

V gene TRBV2 combines with J gene TRBJ2-3; D is unresolved. V was trimmed by 6 bases and J by 0 bases, leaving 13 bases between them. CDR1 is SNHLY, CDR2 FYNNEI, per germline. The CDR3 is 15 amino acids. The CDR3 DNA is TGTGCCAGCAGCGGCTTCGGAACTAGCACAGATACGCAGTATTTT. Translated, it gives CASSGFGTSTDTQYF.

The chain uses TRBV6-5 and TRBJ1-4; D unresolved. Looked up from germline, CDR1 is MNHEY and CDR2 is SVGAGI. Trimming cost V 10 bases and J 5 bases, with 17 bases left between them. The CDR3 is 14 amino acids. CDR3 amino acids: CATARFFKNEKLFF. In nucleotides, the CDR3 is TGTGCCACCGCCAGATTTTTTAAAAATGAAAAACTGTTTTTT.

The chain employs TRBV10-3 and TRBJ2-3; tentative D call: TRBD2 (5 bases). Trimming stripped 7 bases from V and 6 bases from J, with 11 bases between. This CDR3 is 12 amino acids long. Germline CDR1 reads ENHRY; CDR2 reads SYGVKD. CDR3 in amino acids: CAIKEEADTQYF. CDR3 sequence (DNA): TGTGCCATCAAGGAGGAGGCGGATACGCAGTATTTT.

The CDR3 sequence is CASSFGERPTETQYF. CDR3 nucleotides: TGTGCCAGCAGTTTTGGCGAGCGACCTACCGAGACCCAGTACTTC. This sequence joins TRBV28 and TRBJ2-5; no clear D. The CDR3 contains 15 residues. Trimming removed 3 bases at V and 5 bases at J, with 16 bases between. The germline V gene encodes CDR1 MDHEN and CDR2 SYDVKM.

The chain links TRBV11-2 to TRBJ1-2, with D tentatively TRBD1 (6 bases). The V and J ends lost 2 bases and 6 bases respectively, with 13 bases between them. The CDR3 sequence is 14 residues long. The V gene's germline CDR1 is SGHAT and CDR2 FQNNGV. In nucleotides, the CDR3 is TGTGCCAGCAGCTTATATCGGGCAGGGGATGGCTACACCTTC. It codes for CASSLYRAGDGYTF.

The J gene is TRBJ1-3, the V gene TRBV3-1 (or the pseudogene TRBV3-2); the D gene is possibly TRBD1 (5 bases). The CDR3 extends over 16 amino acids. Germline V gives CDR1 LGHDT, CDR2 YNNKEL (reference sequence). With 0 bases removed from V and 1 base from J, the gap between germline ends came to 10 bases. For the CDR3, the DNA is TGTGCCAGCAGCCAAGAAAATGGGGGGTCTGGAAACACCATATATTTT. Translation: CASSQENGGSGNTIYF.